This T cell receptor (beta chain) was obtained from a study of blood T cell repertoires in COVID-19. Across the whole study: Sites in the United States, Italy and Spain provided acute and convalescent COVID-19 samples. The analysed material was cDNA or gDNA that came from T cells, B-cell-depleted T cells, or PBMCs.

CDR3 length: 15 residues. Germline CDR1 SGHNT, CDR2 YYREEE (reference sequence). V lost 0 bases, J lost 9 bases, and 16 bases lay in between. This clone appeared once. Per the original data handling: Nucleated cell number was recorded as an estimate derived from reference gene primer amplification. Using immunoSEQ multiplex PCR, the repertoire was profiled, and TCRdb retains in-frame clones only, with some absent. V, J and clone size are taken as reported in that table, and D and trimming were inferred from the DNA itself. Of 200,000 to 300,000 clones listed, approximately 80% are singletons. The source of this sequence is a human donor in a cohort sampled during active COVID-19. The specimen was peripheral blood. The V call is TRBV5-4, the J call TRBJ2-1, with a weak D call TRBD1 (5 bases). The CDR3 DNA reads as TGTGCCAGCAGCTTGGGGGCGACAGAACGTTTTGAGCAGTTCTTC. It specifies CASSLGATERFEQFF.